This entry lists 9 T cell receptor beta chains sequenced from one sample in a study of cytomegalovirus exposure and HLA in healthy donors. Amplification used 60 Vbeta primers and 13 Jbeta primers. Sequencing was performed with immunoSEQ multiplex PCR; in TCRdb, only in-frame clones are kept and a portion is missing. Altogether 170,000 or so clones are present, around 78% being singletons, with the ten largest covering around 3.2%. Input material: PBMCs. Every receptor here comes from a woman between 45 and 65 years old in good health and CMV-seropositive.

This clone has a handful of counts. This chain links TRBV2 with TRBJ1-5, with TRBD1 matching 10 bases. With V trimmed by 4 bases and J by 6 bases, 6 bases remained unmatched. The length of the CDR3 is 15 residues. Germline CDR1 reads SNHLY; CDR2 reads FYNNEI. CDR3 sequence (DNA): TGTGCCAGCAGTGTCGGACAGGGGGGGACTCAGCCCCAGCATTTT. Translation gives CASSVGQGGTQPQHF. Based on the CDR3 plus reference TRBV2 and TRBJ1-5, the full variable domain is EPEVTQTPSHQVTQMGQEVILRCVPISNHLYFYWYRQILGQKVEFLVSFYNNEISEKSEIFDDQFSVERPDGSNFTLKIRSTKLEDSAMYFCASSVGQGGTQPQHFGDGTRLSIL.

V usage is TRBV11-2 and J usage is TRBJ1-1, with D possibly being TRBD1 (5 bases). Trimming shortened V by 10 bases and J by 0 bases, and 9 bases separated the two germline ends. The CDR3 is 12 amino acids. Per germline, CDR1 SGHAT and CDR2 FQNNGV. This CDR3 reads CATAGMNTEAFF. The CDR3 DNA reads as TGTGCCACGGCAGGGATGAACACTGAAGCTTTCTTT.

This sequence joins TRBV6-1 and TRBJ2-7; a weak D match, TRBD1 (8 bases). Trimming took off 6 bases at V and 4 bases at J, with 16 bases between the two ends. The CDR3 covers 14 residues. Germline V gene data show CDR1 as MNHNS and CDR2 as SASEGT. The CDR3 spells CASSPTGEGYEQYF. CDR3 in DNA: TGTGCCAGCAGCCCGACAGGGGAGGGTTACGAGCAGTACTTC.

This rearrangement joins TRBV5-5 to TRBJ2-3; unclear D gene. The CDR3 has 14 amino acids. Trimming took off 1 base at V and 0 bases at J, with 6 bases between the two ends. Germline V gives CDR1 SGHKS, CDR2 YYEKEE (reference sequence). The CDR3 coding sequence is TGTGCCAGCAGCTTGCGCCGGAGCACAGATACGCAGTATTTT. Translating it yields CASSLRRSTDTQYF.

The gene calls are TRBV2 and TRBJ2-3; D is possibly TRBD1 (5 bases). This CDR3 contains 12 residues. The germline V gene encodes CDR1 SNHLY and CDR2 FYNNEI. The germline V and J ends were trimmed by 6 bases and 2 bases, with 6 bases remaining between them. The CDR3 protein is CASRTDTDTQYF. The CDR3 DNA reads TGTGCCAGCAGGACAGACACAGATACGCAGTATTTT.

V and J are TRBV11-3 and TRBJ1-1; D gene uncertain. The germline V gene has CDR1 SGHNT and CDR2 YENEEA. V was cut by 4 bases and J by 7 bases, with 13 bases left in between. The CDR3 sequence is 13 residues long. The CDR3 region has the DNA TGTGCCAGCAGCTCGCTTCAGCGCCTTGAAGCTTTCTTT. Amino acid sequence: CASSSLQRLEAFF.

The V call is TRBV10-3, the J call TRBJ2-1, with TRBD2 identical over 7 bases. The ends lost 9 bases at V and 8 bases at J; junction bases unmatched: 13. Per the germline V gene, CDR1 is ENHRY and CDR2 is SYGVKD. This CDR3 is 14 amino acids long. CDR3 protein: CAIAPGTTVYEQFF. The CDR3 nucleotides read TGTGCCATAGCCCCCGGGACTACCGTGTATGAGCAGTTCTTC.

The chain has TRBV5-6 and TRBJ1-5; D is unclear. This CDR3 is built from 12 residues. Trimming left V 4 bases short and J 0 bases short, with 2 bases between. The germline gives CDR1 SGHDT, CDR2 YYEEEE. CDR3 sequence: CASSRSNQPQHF. CDR3 DNA: TGTGCCAGCAGCCGTAGCAATCAGCCCCAGCATTTT.

The sample holds one count of this clone. The rearrangement links TRBV4-1 to TRBJ1-1, with 8 nucleotides matching TRBD1. There are 14 residues in the CDR3. CDR1 MGHRA and CDR2 YSYEKL come from the germline V gene. V dropped 4 bases and J dropped 7; count of bases not matched to a gene: 8. The CDR3 bases are TGCGCCAGCAGCCTACTAGGGACAGGTAGTGAAGCTTTCTTT. As protein: CASSLLGTGSEAFF.